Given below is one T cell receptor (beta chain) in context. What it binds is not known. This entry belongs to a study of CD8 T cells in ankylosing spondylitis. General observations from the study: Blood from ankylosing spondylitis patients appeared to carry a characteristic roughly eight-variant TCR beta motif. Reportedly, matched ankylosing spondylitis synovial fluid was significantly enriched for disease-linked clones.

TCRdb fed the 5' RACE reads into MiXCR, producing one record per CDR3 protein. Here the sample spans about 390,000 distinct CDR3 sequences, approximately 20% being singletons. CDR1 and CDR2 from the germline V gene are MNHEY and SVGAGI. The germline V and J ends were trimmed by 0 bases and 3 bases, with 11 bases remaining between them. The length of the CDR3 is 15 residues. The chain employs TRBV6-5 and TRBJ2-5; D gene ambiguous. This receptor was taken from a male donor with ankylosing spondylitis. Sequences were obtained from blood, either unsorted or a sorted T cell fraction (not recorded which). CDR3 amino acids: CASSYSKGTEETQYF. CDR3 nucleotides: TGTGCCAGCAGTTACTCGAAGGGTACAGAAGAGACCCAGTACTTC.